These T cell receptor beta chains were read from a single sample in a study of Ad26.COV2.S vaccination and SARS-CoV-2 variants. Clones were read by immunoSEQ multiplex PCR, and TCRdb kept only the in-frame ones, dropping some. Counted here are about 350,000 clones, approximately 85% occurring once; the ten biggest clones make up around 3%. The sequenced sample was peripheral blood, obtained in a trial of Ad26.COV2.S vaccine versus placebo. The receptors originated from a person between 18 and 59 years old who received the Ad26.COV2.S COVID-19 vaccine or a placebo. Each CDR3 is given with its conserved first and last residue. A D gene is named only where the DNA matches it firmly. Only part of the rows carry a size: once, few, many, or a class if the clone is expanded.

cdr3_nt	cdr3_aa	v_call	j_call	clone_size	d_call
TGTGCCAGCAGCTTCCCGACTAGCGGGGGAGAGCAGTTCTTC	CASSFPTSGGEQFF	TRBV7-2	TRBJ2-1	.	TRBD2
TGTGCCAGCAACTTAATTGCAACTAATGAAAAACTGTTTTTT	CASNLIATNEKLFF	TRBV2	TRBJ1-4	once	.
TGTGCCAGCAGCGTAGGGGGACTAGCGGGAAACTACGAGCAGTACTTC	CASSVGGLAGNYEQYF	TRBV9	TRBJ2-7	.	TRBD2
TGTGCCAGCAGCCGGGGACCCGAAAACATTCAGTACTTC	CASSRGPENIQYF	TRBV11-3	TRBJ2-4	.	.
TGCGCCAGCAGCCCGTGGATGGTCGGCAATCAGCCCCAGCATTTT	CASSPWMVGNQPQHF	TRBV4-1	TRBJ1-5	.	.
TGTGCCAGCAGTGATGGACTTGGGGCTTCACCCCTCCACTTT	CASSDGLGASPLHF	TRBV2	TRBJ1-6	.	.
TGTGCCAGCAGTTACAGTAGCAATCAGCCCCAGCATTTT	CASSYSSNQPQHF	TRBV6-2/TRBV6-3	TRBJ1-5	few	.
TGTGCCAGCAGCTTGTGGGGGCAGGAGGACTATGGCTACACCTTC	CASSLWGQEDYGYTF	TRBV5-6	TRBJ1-2	.	.
TGTGCCAGCAGCGTAGGGTCTAGCGAGCTATACGAGCAGTACTTC	CASSVGSSELYEQYF	TRBV9	TRBJ2-7	.	.
TGTGCCATCAGTGACGGGGGGGATGGCACCGGGGAGCTGTTTTTT	CAISDGGDGTGELFF	TRBV10-3	TRBJ2-2	.	TRBD2
TGTGCCAGTAGTATAGACAGGGTCTATAGCAATCAGCCCCAGCATTTT	CASSIDRVYSNQPQHF	TRBV19	TRBJ1-5	few	.
TGTGCCAGCAGTCCCCGGGGAGAGACCCAGTACTTC	CASSPRGETQYF	TRBV7-2	TRBJ2-5	.	.
TGTGCCAGCAGCGCACAGGCGGGGGGCCTATTAGTGGCGCAGTATTTT	CASSAQAGGLLVAQYF	TRBV9	TRBJ2-3	.	TRBD2
TGCGCCAGCTTACAGGGGCCAGGTTCAGACTATGGCTACACCTTC	CASLQGPGSDYGYTF	TRBV4-1	TRBJ1-2	.	TRBD1
TGTGCCAGCAGCGTAGACCCAACGACAGATGGCTACACCTTC	CASSVDPTTDGYTF	TRBV9	TRBJ1-2	.	.
TGTGCCACCAGGACCCCCACCGATGAGCAGTTCTTC	CATRTPTDEQFF	TRBV24-1	TRBJ2-1	many	.
TGTGCCAGTAGTATGGGGGGTCGGATTGGCTACACCTTC	CASSMGGRIGYTF	TRBV19	TRBJ1-2	.	.
TGTGCCAGCTTGTGGGATCGGACCGGGGAGCTGTTTTTT	CASLWDRTGELFF	TRBV5-4	TRBJ2-2	.	.
TGTGCCTGGAACGACATACCGAACACCGGGGAGCTGTTTTTT	CAWNDIPNTGELFF	TRBV30	TRBJ2-2	.	.
TGTGCCAGCAGCCAGTTCAGGGGACTCCAAGAGACCCAGTACTTC	CASSQFRGLQETQYF	TRBV7-2	TRBJ2-5	once	.
TGTGCCAGCTCACCGCGACAGGGACTTAATGAAAAACTGTTTTTT	CASSPRQGLNEKLFF	TRBV18	TRBJ1-4	.	TRBD1
TGTGCCAGCAGCTTCCGGAAGACAGGGACGCCCGAGCAGTACTTC	CASSFRKTGTPEQYF	TRBV13	TRBJ2-7	.	TRBD1
TGTGCCAGCAGCGTAGCGGCTAGCGGGAGGCCCGGGGAGCTGTTTTTT	CASSVAASGRPGELFF	TRBV9	TRBJ2-2	once	TRBD2
TGTGCCAGCAGTTACAAGGGGAACGAGCAGTACTTC	CASSYKGNEQYF	TRBV6-2/TRBV6-3	TRBJ2-7	.	.
TGTGCCAGTAGTACAAACGCCGGGACAGGGGGGGAAGCTTTCTTT	CASSTNAGTGGEAFF	TRBV19	TRBJ1-1	.	TRBD1
TGTGCCAGCAGCTCTCCAGATTACAATCAGCCCCAGCATTTT	CASSSPDYNQPQHF	TRBV2	TRBJ1-5	.	.
TGTGCCAGCTCACCACCCGGGTTGGCTAATGAAAAACTGTTTTTT	CASSPPGLANEKLFF	TRBV18	TRBJ1-4	.	.
TGTGCCAGCAGCTTCCGGGCTAGCGGGGGCTACGGGAACACCGGGGAGCTGTTTTTT	CASSFRASGGYGNTGELFF	TRBV7-2	TRBJ2-2	.	TRBD2
TGTGCCAGTAGTATGAGAGGGACTAGCGGCACAGATACGCAGTATTTT	CASSMRGTSGTDTQYF	TRBV19	TRBJ2-3	.	TRBD2
TGCGCCAGCAGTGAGACCGGGACAGGTCCCTACGAGCAGTACTTC	CASSETGTGPYEQYF	TRBV5-1	TRBJ2-7	few	TRBD1
TGTGCCAGCAGCCAAGCCTTTGACAGGGTAGACTATGGCTACACCTTC	CASSQAFDRVDYGYTF	TRBV4-2	TRBJ1-2	few	TRBD1
TGTGCCAGCAGCCGCTCTAGGGGTACGGGAGATACGCAGTATTTT	CASSRSRGTGDTQYF	TRBV7-9	TRBJ2-3	.	.
TGCGCCAGCAGCTTGGAAGAAGGAGGAAAGACCCAGTACTTC	CASSLEEGGKTQYF	TRBV5-1	TRBJ2-5	few	.
TGCGCCAGCAGCCCCCAGGGATCGAGCTCCTATGAGCAGTACTTC	CASSPQGSSSYEQYF	TRBV5-1	TRBJ2-7	.	.
TGTGCCAGCAGGTCGGACAGATACAATGAGCAGTTCTTC	CASRSDRYNEQFF	TRBV7-2	TRBJ2-1	.	.